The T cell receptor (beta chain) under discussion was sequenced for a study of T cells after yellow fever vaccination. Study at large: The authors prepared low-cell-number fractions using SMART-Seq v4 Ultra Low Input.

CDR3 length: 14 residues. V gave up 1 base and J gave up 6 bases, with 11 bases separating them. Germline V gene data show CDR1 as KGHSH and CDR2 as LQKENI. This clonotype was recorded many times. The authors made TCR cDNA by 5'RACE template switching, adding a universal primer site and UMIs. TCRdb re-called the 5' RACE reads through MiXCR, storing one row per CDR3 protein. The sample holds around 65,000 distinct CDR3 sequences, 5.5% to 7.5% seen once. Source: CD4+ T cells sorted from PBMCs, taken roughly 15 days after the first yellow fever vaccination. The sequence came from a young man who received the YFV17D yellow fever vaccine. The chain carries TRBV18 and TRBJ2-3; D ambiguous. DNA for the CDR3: TGTGCCAGCTCACCACGGAATGGGGTGGATACGCAGTATTTT. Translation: CASSPRNGVDTQYF.